The 18 T cell receptor beta chains in this list originate from one sample, sequenced in a study of graft-versus-host responses after intestinal transplantation. Here immunoSEQ multiplex PCR was the method, and the copy in TCRdb shows in-frame clones only, minus some. In the table there are approximately 25,000 clones, more than 80% of which are singletons. Sequences were derived from PBMCs, sampled 18 days after transplant. These receptors were taken from a human patient who received an intestinal transplant, so some T cells may come from the graft donor.

The V gene is TRBV9, the J gene TRBJ2-3; tentative D call: TRBD2 (6 bases). V lost 3 bases, J lost 1 base, and 12 bases lay in between. The germline gives CDR1 SGDLS, CDR2 YYNGEE. This CDR3 spans 15 amino acids. The CDR3, as DNA: TGTGCCAGCAGCGCAACTAGCCCAGGCACAGATACGCAGTATTTT. Protein sequence: CASSATSPGTDTQYF.

CDR3 in DNA: TGTGCCAGCAGCTTAGTAGCGGGGTCCTACGAGCAGTACTTC. Amino acids: CASSLVAGSYEQYF. V and J are TRBV7-6 and TRBJ2-5; 8 bases are a match to TRBD2. The last part of the DNA fits TRBJ2-7 better; the J call may be wrong. The CDR3 runs 14 residues. Germline-derived CDR1 and CDR2 are SGHVS and FNYEAQ.

The V and J genes are TRBV2 and TRBJ1-1, with D unresolved. Per germline, CDR1 SNHLY and CDR2 FYNNEI. V was clipped by 6 bases and J by 6 bases, with 11 bases between them. The CDR3 runs to 12 residues. The CDR3 reads CASRNLAPEAFF. The CDR3 DNA is TGTGCCAGCAGAAACCTGGCCCCTGAAGCTTTCTTT.

J is TRBJ1-2 and V is TRBV27; tentative D call: TRBD1 (6 bases). This CDR3 region has 15 residues. CDR1 MNHEY and CDR2 SMNVEV come from the germline V gene (reference sequence). Trimming pared 9 bases from V and 7 bases from J, leaving 24 bases between. The CDR3 DNA is TGTGCCAGTACAACACTCCGGGACACCTTTTCTGGCTACACCTTC. This sequence encodes CASTTLRDTFSGYTF.

This chain connects TRBV11-3 to TRBJ2-3, with 14 positions matching TRBD2. The ends lost 1 base at V and 6 bases at J; junction bases unmatched: 6. The CDR3 sequence is 17 residues long. The germline V gene encodes CDR1 SGHNT and CDR2 YENEEA. Here the CDR3 reads CASSLATSGGALDTQYF. CDR3 nucleotides: TGTGCCAGCAGCTTAGCGACTAGCGGGGGGGCATTGGATACGCAGTATTTT. The full variable domain, completed using reference TRBV11-3 and TRBJ2-3, is EAGVVQSPRYKIIEKKQPVAFWCNPISGHNTLYWYLQNLGQGPELLIRYENEEAVDDSQLPKDRFSAERLKGVDSTLKIQPAELGDSAVYLCASSLATSGGALDTQYFGPGTRLTVL.

The chain combines TRBV10-3 with TRBJ1-1; possible D gene TRBD1, 5 bases. The CDR3 is 15 amino acids. V shed 6 bases and J shed 1 base, with 15 bases lying between them. The germline V gene encodes CDR1 ENHRY and CDR2 SYGVKD. The DNA of the CDR3 is TGTGCCATCAGACGGACACCTAAAAGGAACACTGAAGCTTTCTTT. Its translation: CAIRRTPKRNTEAFF.

The chain joins TRBV7-6 to TRBJ2-5; weak D call: TRBD2 (6 bases). Germline-derived CDR1 and CDR2 are SGHVS and FNYEAQ. V was trimmed by 5 bases and J by 5 bases, leaving 21 bases between them. The CDR3 is 16 amino acids. CDR3 amino acids: CASSMSSGGPGETQYF. For the CDR3, the DNA is TGTGCCAGCAGCATGAGCTCCGGGGGACCGGGGGAGACCCAGTACTTC.

The genes are TRBV27 and TRBJ2-5, with D possibly being TRBD2 (5 bases). V was clipped by 0 bases and J by 3 bases, with 20 bases between them. Germline V lookup: CDR1 MNHEY, CDR2 SMNVEV (reference sequence). The CDR3 has 18 amino acids. CDR3 in amino acids: CASSLSSGVVSPKETQYF. CDR3 bases: TGTGCCAGCAGTTTATCGAGCGGCGTAGTCAGCCCAAAAGAGACCCAGTACTTC.

Details on this clone: The same CDR3 arises from other DNA sequences in this sample as well. This chain uses TRBV11-2 with TRBJ1-1, with D uncertain. Germline V gene lookup returns CDR1 SGHAT and CDR2 FQNNGV. This CDR3 is built from 14 residues. The V and J ends lost 1 base and 1 base respectively, with 7 bases between them. The CDR3 DNA reads as TGTGCCAGCAGCTTAGTGGGTTCGAACACTGAAGCTTTCTTT. This codes for CASSLVGSNTEAFF.

This clone was recorded a few times. CDR3 sequence: CASSSPGTGDGEAKNIQYF. Here the CDR3 DNA reads TGTGCCAGCAGTTCCCCCGGGACAGGGGACGGCGAAGCCAAAAACATTCAGTACTTC. The V call is TRBV2, the J call TRBJ2-4, with 10 positions matching TRBD1. Per germline, CDR1 SNHLY and CDR2 FYNNEI. V gave up 5 bases and J gave up 0 bases; unmatched junction bases: 13. The CDR3 spans 19 residues.

The chain joins TRBV7-9 to TRBJ1-6; D ambiguous. CDR1 SEHNR and CDR2 FQNEAQ come from the germline V gene (reference sequence). The V gene lost 3 bases and the J gene lost 8 bases, with 14 bases spanning the gap. The CDR3 covers 15 residues. This chain's CDR3 is CASSFRESDHSPLHF. The CDR3, as DNA: TGTGCCAGCAGCTTCCGGGAGTCCGATCATTCACCCCTCCACTTT.

This clone showed up just once. The genes are TRBV27 and TRBJ1-2; the D is unclear. CDR3 length: 14 amino acids. V was pared by 1 base and J by 6 bases, with 12 bases between. The germline V gene encodes CDR1 MNHEY and CDR2 SMNVEV (reference sequence). Written as DNA, the CDR3 is TGTGCCAGCAGTTTATATCCGGCGAATAATGGCTACACCTTC. It specifies CASSLYPANNGYTF.

The V call is TRBV5-4, the J call TRBJ2-3, with D perhaps TRBD1 (6 bases). CDR1 and CDR2 (germline): SGHNT, YYREEE (reference sequence). Between the trimmed V and J ends, which lost 0 bases and 3 bases, there was a span of 11 bases. CDR3 length equals 15 residues. CDR3 in amino acids: CASSLGQGLTDTQYF. CDR3 coding DNA: TGTGCCAGCAGCTTGGGGCAGGGGTTAACAGATACGCAGTATTTT.

The V and J genes are TRBV4-1 and TRBJ2-1, with D perhaps matching TRBD2 (6 bases). Deletions cut 3 bases from V and 5 bases from J, with 11 bases between. CDR1 and CDR2 from the germline V gene are MGHRA and YSYEKL. The CDR3 consists of 14 residues. DNA of the CDR3: TGCGCCAGCAGCCACCAATCGGGGGACAATGAGCAGTTCTTC. Its translation is CASSHQSGDNEQFF.

V is TRBV5-1 and J is TRBJ1-2, with a weak D call TRBD1 (5 bases). Trimming cost V 5 bases and J 2 bases, with 19 bases left between them. In germline, CDR1 is SGHRS, CDR2 YFSETQ. CDR3 length equals 16 residues. For the CDR3, the DNA is TGCGCCAGCAGGGTAGGGACGGAACTTGGCAACTATGGCTACACCTTC. This codes for CASRVGTELGNYGYTF. The whole variable domain, filled in from reference TRBV5-1 and TRBJ1-2, reads KAGVTQTPRYLIKTRGQQVTLSCSPISGHRSVSWYQQTPGQGLQFLFEYFSETQRNKGNFPGRFSGRQFSNSRSEMNVSTLELGDSALYLCASRVGTELGNYGYTFGSGTRLTVV.

The J gene is TRBJ2-5, the V gene TRBV7-9; 7 positions agree with TRBD2. This CDR3 is 11 amino acids long. Per the germline V gene, CDR1 is SEHNR and CDR2 is FQNEAQ (reference sequence). The DNA of the CDR3 is TGTGCTTGGGACTACGGGGAGACCCAGTACTTC. Residues: CAWDYGETQYF.

The chain has TRBV4-1 and TRBJ2-7; 9 bases agree with TRBD1. The germline V gene encodes CDR1 MGHRA and CDR2 YSYEKL. The length of the CDR3 is 15 residues. V shed 2 bases and J 3 bases; nucleotides not matched to a gene: 5. Written as DNA, the CDR3 is TGCGCCAGCAGCCAAATTGCGGGACAGGGCTACGAGCAGTACTTC. As protein: CASSQIAGQGYEQYF.

This clone was recorded a few times. The DNA for the CDR3 is TGTGCCAGCAGCTCCAAGGGCACTGAAGCTTTCTTT. It is translated as CASSSKGTEAFF. The V gene is TRBV7-9, the J gene TRBJ1-1; D gene unclear. The germline V and J ends were trimmed by 4 bases and 4 bases, with 7 bases remaining between them. This CDR3 is 12 amino acids long. CDR1 is SEHNR, CDR2 FQNEAQ, per germline (reference sequence).